This T cell receptor (beta chain) was captured by sequencing in a study of T cells in localized non-small cell lung cancer. The method was immunoSEQ multiplex PCR; TCRdb's version includes in-frame clones alone and lacks a portion of them. Altogether 1,500 to 2,000 clones are present, 30% to 35% being singletons, with the ten largest covering 12%. Between the trimmed V and J ends, which lost 5 bases and 13 bases, there was a span of 14 bases. Germline lookup yields CDR1 MNHGY and CDR2 SAAAGT. The length of the CDR3 is 12 residues. The clonotype comes from a female donor of 60 years or more with stage I squamous cell lung carcinoma. Sample: lung tumor tissue, taken before any cancer treatment. The rearrangement uses TRBV6-8 and TRBJ1-4; no clear D. The CDR3 loop reads CASSARRYGLFF. CDR3 in DNA: TGTGCCAGCAGTGCCCGACGATACGGACTGTTTTTT.